Listed here are 19 T cell receptor beta chains from one sample, sequenced in a study of shared clonotypes between healthy human individuals. Generated by immunoSEQ multiplex PCR, the TCRdb table keeps only in-frame clones and is missing some. The table includes approximately 500,000 clones, less than 96% detected once. Sequences were obtained from naive CD4+ T cells sorted from blood. Subset noted: CD45RA+ positively selected. The receptors were sampled from a woman in her 30s in good health.

This CDR3 reads CASSLTLSLAGVQQYF. CDR3 sequence (DNA): TGCGCCAGCAGCTTGACCCTGAGCCTAGCGGGAGTTCAGCAGTACTTC. The rearrangement uses TRBV4-1 and TRBJ2-7; 10 bases match TRBD2. From germline, CDR1 is MGHRA and CDR2 YSYEKL. The CDR3 is 16 amino acids. The V and J ends lost 5 bases and 8 bases, in that order; junction bases with no gene match: 15.

V is TRBV19 and J is TRBJ1-2; 7 bases fit TRBD1. The CDR3 is 13 residues long. V lost 7 bases to trimming and J lost 8 bases; unmatched junction nucleotides: 10. CDR1 and CDR2 (germline): LNHDA, SQIVND (reference sequence). The CDR3 DNA sequence: TGTGCCAGTACCATCCGGGACAGACACGGCTACACCTTC. Its translation: CASTIRDRHGYTF.

The chain is built from TRBV19 and TRBJ1-2; a weak D match, TRBD1 (6 bases). The CDR3 loop spans 15 amino acids. Germline V CDR1 and CDR2: LNHDA, SQIVND (reference sequence). V was pared by 9 bases and J by 0 bases, with 17 bases between. The CDR3 sequence is CASQTGQTSNYGYTF. The CDR3 DNA reads TGTGCCAGCCAAACGGGACAAACTTCTAACTATGGCTACACCTTC.

The chain joins TRBV27 to TRBJ2-3; maybe TRBD1 (6 bases). Looked up from germline, CDR1 is MNHEY and CDR2 is SMNVEV (reference sequence). CDR3 length: 18 amino acids. Between the trimmed V and J ends, which lost 5 bases and 3 bases, there was a span of 24 bases. CDR3 protein: CASSDRTGWGGRTDTQYF. CDR3 nucleotide sequence: TGTGCCAGCAGTGACCGCACAGGGTGGGGCGGAAGGACAGATACGCAGTATTTT.

The chain joins TRBV5-1 to TRBJ1-3; TRBD1 matches at 8 bases. V dropped 4 bases and J dropped 3; count of bases not matched to a gene: 3. The germline gives CDR1 SGHRS, CDR2 YFSETQ. The CDR3 spans 14 residues. CDR3 in amino acids: CASSRTGFGNTIYF. CDR3 sequence (DNA): TGCGCCAGCAGCCGGACAGGGTTTGGAAACACCATATATTTT.

The chain has TRBV5-4 and TRBJ1-4, with 8 bases fitting TRBD1. Germline V gives CDR1 SGHNT, CDR2 YYREEE (reference sequence). This CDR3 region has 16 residues. The junction had 5 bases not matched to a gene; V was cut back by 0 bases and J by 4 bases. The chain's CDR3 is CASSLGQGMGNEKLFF. CDR3 coding DNA: TGTGCCAGCAGCTTGGGACAGGGGATGGGTAATGAAAAACTGTTTTTT.

This clone was observed a single time. The V call is TRBV19, the J call TRBJ2-2; perhaps D is TRBD1 or TRBD2 (6 bases each). The germline V gene encodes CDR1 LNHDA and CDR2 SQIVND (reference sequence). With 7 bases removed from V and 2 bases from J, the gap between germline ends came to 14 bases. The CDR3 totals 15 residues. Here the CDR3 DNA reads TGTGCCAGTATGGTGTCGGGGGCAAACACCGGGGAGCTGTTTTTT. Amino acids: CASMVSGANTGELFF. Complete variable domain (other parts from reference TRBV19 and TRBJ2-2): DGGITQSPKYLFRKEGQNVTLSCEQNLNHDAMYWYRQDPGQGLRLIYYSQIVNDFQKGDIAEGYSVSREKKESFPLTVTSAQKNPTAFYLCASMVSGANTGELFFGEGSRLTVL.

J is TRBJ2-1 and V is TRBV18, with TRBD2 identical over 9 bases. This CDR3 has 19 residues. Looked up from germline, CDR1 is KGHSH and CDR2 is LQKENI. V shed 1 base, J shed 7 bases, and the junction held 17 bases outside the gene matches. The CDR3 DNA sequence: TGTGCCAGCTCACCACTCAGCAGGGCTCCGCGGGCGGGAGGGAATGAGCAGTTCTTC. Translating gives CASSPLSRAPRAGGNEQFF.

V is TRBV11-2 and J is TRBJ1-1, with D perhaps TRBD1 (5 bases). CDR1 and CDR2 (germline): SGHAT, FQNNGV. The V gene lost 2 bases and the J gene lost 8 bases, with 12 bases spanning the gap. This CDR3 is built from 13 residues. This CDR3 is CASSLPGLKEAFF. Written as DNA, the CDR3 is TGTGCCAGCAGCTTACCGGGACTCAAAGAAGCTTTCTTT.

The gene calls are TRBV9 and TRBJ2-1; possible D gene TRBD2, 6 bases. Germline CDR1 is SGDLS and CDR2 is YYNGEE. V was trimmed by 4 bases and J by 1 base, leaving 12 bases between them. CDR3 length: 15 amino acids. CDR3 amino acids: CASSPRDFSYNEQFF. The CDR3 nucleotides read TGTGCCAGCAGCCCTCGGGACTTTTCCTACAATGAGCAGTTCTTC.

The V call is TRBV29-1, the J call TRBJ2-5; tentatively, D is TRBD1 (5 bases). The DNA end is a closer match to TRBJ2-7, so the J assignment may be wrong. The CDR3 runs to 13 residues. The V gene's germline CDR1 is SQVTM and CDR2 ANQGSEA. This CDR3 is CSASQGINYEQYF. DNA of the CDR3: TGCAGCGCCTCTCAGGGTATAAACTACGAGCAGTACTTC.

The chain uses TRBV20-1 and TRBJ2-5, with D uncertain. This CDR3 has 11 residues. The ends were cut back, 5 bases at V and 5 bases at J, with 9 bases in the middle. Germline V CDR1 and CDR2: DFQATT, SNEGSKA (reference sequence). CDR3 sequence: CSADERETQYF. The DNA for the CDR3 is TGCAGTGCTGATGAACGGGAGACCCAGTACTTC.

V and J are TRBV5-1 and TRBJ2-7; 11 nucleotides line up with TRBD1. Germline V gene data show CDR1 as SGHRS and CDR2 as YFSETQ. J lost 1 base, V lost 4 bases, and 7 bases had no gene match. CDR3 size: 16 residues. The CDR3 DNA follows: TGCGCCAGCAGCGGACCCGGGACAGGGGGTTCCTACGAGCAGTACTTC. This translates into CASSGPGTGGSYEQYF. The full variable domain, its missing parts supplied by reference TRBV5-1 and TRBJ2-7, is KAGVTQTPRYLIKTRGQQVTLSCSPISGHRSVSWYQQTPGQGLQFLFEYFSETQRNKGNFPGRFSGRQFSNSRSEMNVSTLELGDSALYLCASSGPGTGGSYEQYFGPGTRLTVT.

This clone has a single count. The chain has TRBV15 and TRBJ1-5, with TRBD1 matching over 10 bases. Looked up from germline, CDR1 is LNHNV and CDR2 is YYDKDF (reference sequence). Trimming at V came to 0 bases and at J to 1 base, leaving 6 bases not matched to a gene. The CDR3 is 18 amino acids. The CDR3 sequence: CATSRDRDRGPSNQPQHF. The DNA of the CDR3 is TGTGCCACCAGCAGAGATCGGGACAGGGGCCCCAGCAATCAGCCCCAGCATTTT.

J is TRBJ1-2 and V is TRBV2, with D perhaps TRBD1 (5 bases). The length of the CDR3 is 14 residues. In germline, CDR1 is SNHLY, CDR2 FYNNEI. Trimming left V 6 bases short and J 7 bases short, with 18 bases between. The DNA for the CDR3 is TGTGCCAGCAGGGCCCTTCGGGGGAGGGGTGGCTACACCTTC. Protein: CASRALRGRGGYTF.

V usage is TRBV28 and J usage is TRBJ1-2, with 7 bases that match TRBD1. The germline V gene encodes CDR1 MDHEN and CDR2 SYDVKM. The length of the CDR3 is 13 residues. The V and J ends lost 6 bases and 3 bases, in that order; junction bases with no gene match: 4. The CDR3 sequence: CASRSGTDYGYTF. The DNA for the CDR3 is TGTGCCAGCAGGTCTGGGACAGACTATGGCTACACCTTC.

This clone has just a few counts. This CDR3 is also generated by other DNA sequences in the sample. V usage is TRBV30 and J usage is TRBJ1-1; no clear D gene. Germline CDR1 GTSNPN, CDR2 SVGIG (reference sequence). The CDR3 sequence is 12 residues long. V lost 1 base and J lost 1, with 4 bases in between. The CDR3 loop is CAWSGANTEAFF. In nucleotides, the CDR3 is TGTGCCTGGAGTGGAGCGAACACTGAAGCTTTCTTT.

The chain combines TRBV11-2 with TRBJ2-5; no definite D call. Germline CDR1 SGHAT, CDR2 FQNNGV. The CDR3 contains 14 residues. V lost 2 bases to trimming and J lost 1 base, with 8 bases between them. The CDR3 sequence is CASSLRRLQETQYF. Written as DNA, the CDR3 is TGTGCCAGCAGCTTAAGACGGCTCCAAGAGACCCAGTACTTC.

The chain carries TRBV6-5 and TRBJ2-6; tentative D call: TRBD2 (5 bases). Trimming removed 6 bases at V and 4 bases at J, with 13 bases between. The CDR3 spans 15 residues. The germline V gene has CDR1 MNHEY and CDR2 SVGAGI. The CDR3 protein is CASSRGQSGANVLTF. CDR3 bases: TGTGCCAGCAGCCGGGGTCAGTCCGGGGCCAACGTCCTGACTTTC.